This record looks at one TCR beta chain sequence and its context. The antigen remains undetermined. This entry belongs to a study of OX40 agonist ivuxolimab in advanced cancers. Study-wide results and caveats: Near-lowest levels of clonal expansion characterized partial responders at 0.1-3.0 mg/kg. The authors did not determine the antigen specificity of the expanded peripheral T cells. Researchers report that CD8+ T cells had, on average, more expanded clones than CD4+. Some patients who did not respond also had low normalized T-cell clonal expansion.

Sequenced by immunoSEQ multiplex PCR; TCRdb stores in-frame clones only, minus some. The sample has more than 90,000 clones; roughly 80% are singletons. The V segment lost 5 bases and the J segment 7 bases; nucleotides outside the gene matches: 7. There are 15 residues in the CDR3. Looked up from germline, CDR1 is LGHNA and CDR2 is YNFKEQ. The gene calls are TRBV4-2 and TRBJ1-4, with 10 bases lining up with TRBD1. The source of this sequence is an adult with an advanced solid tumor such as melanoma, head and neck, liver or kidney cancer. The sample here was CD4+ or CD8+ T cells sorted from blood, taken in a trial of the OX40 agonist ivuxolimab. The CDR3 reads CASSLPGQGFEKLFF. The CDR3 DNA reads TGTGCCAGCAGCTTACCGGGACAGGGGTTTGAAAAACTGTTTTTT.